The next 7 T cell receptor beta chains were all read from a single sample in a study of T cell changes during pregnancy in multiple sclerosis. Method: immunoSEQ multiplex PCR; TCRdb's copy keeps in-frame clones and lacks some. In the table there are tens of thousands of clones, 85% to 95% of which are singletons. The source material was CD4+ T cells from peripheral blood mononuclear cells, sampled after pregnancy. These receptors were taken from a female donor in good health, enrolled as a control in a pregnancy study.

The V and J genes are TRBV4-3 and TRBJ2-5, with 11 positions matching TRBD1. Germline lookup yields CDR1 LGHNA and CDR2 YSLEER. CDR3 length equals 16 residues. V was clipped by 4 bases and J by 9 bases; unmatched bases: 13. In DNA form, the CDR3 reads TGCGCCAGCAGCCGAACCCCGGGACAGGGGGAGAAGGCCCAGTACTTC. This gives the protein CASSRTPGQGEKAQYF.

This clone was seen only once. V and J are TRBV19 and TRBJ1-2; perhaps TRBD1 as D (6 bases). Per the germline V gene, CDR1 is LNHDA and CDR2 is SQIVND (reference sequence). V was clipped by 5 bases and J by 0 bases, with 16 bases between them. This CDR3 contains 16 residues. CDR3 in DNA: TGTGCCAGTAGTTCGCTTACAGGGTTTACTAACTATGGCTACACCTTC. Translation: CASSSLTGFTNYGYTF.

The gene calls are TRBV19 and TRBJ2-1; 9 nucleotides match TRBD2. Germline V gene sequence: CDR1 LNHDA, CDR2 SQIVND (reference sequence). Losses at the gene ends were 7 bases for V and 10 bases for J; bases not matched to a gene: 8. This CDR3 is 13 amino acids long. CDR3 sequence: CASTGLAGKEQFF. The DNA for the CDR3 is TGTGCCAGTACCGGGCTAGCGGGGAAAGAGCAGTTCTTC.

The rearrangement joins TRBV7-9 to TRBJ2-3; 11 bases agree with TRBD1. The CDR3 covers 16 residues. Trimming cost V 1 base and J 2 bases; bases outside gene matches: 2. The germline V gene has CDR1 SEHNR and CDR2 FQNEAQ (reference sequence). This chain's CDR3 is CASSLGDRGSTDTQYF. The CDR3 nucleotides read TGTGCCAGCAGCTTAGGGGACAGGGGGTCCACAGATACGCAGTATTTT.

The chain uses TRBV6-1 and TRBJ2-5, with 8 positions matching TRBD2. This CDR3 has 14 amino acids. CDR1 MNHNS and CDR2 SASEGT come from the germline V gene. V was clipped by 10 bases and J by 5 bases; unmatched bases: 12. Here the CDR3 DNA reads TGTGCCATCACCCTCGGGAGGGCGGGTGAGACCCAGTACTTC. It is translated as CAITLGRAGETQYF.

The genes are TRBV10-3 and TRBJ1-1, with TRBD1 identical over 8 bases. Germline CDR1 and CDR2: ENHRY and SYGVKD. V was pared by 6 bases and J by 2 bases, with 5 bases of the junction left unmatched. The CDR3 length is 14 residues. Here the CDR3 DNA reads TGTGCCATCAGGGCGACAGGGGCCAACACTGAAGCTTTCTTT. Translation: CAIRATGANTEAFF.

The J gene is TRBJ1-1, the V gene TRBV6-4; D gene ambiguous. The CDR3 totals 15 residues. Germline CDR1 reads MRHNA; CDR2 reads SNTAGT. Deletions cut 4 bases from V and 1 base from J, with 13 bases between. CDR3 sequence reads: CASSASLGPNTEAFF. The CDR3 DNA is TGTGCCAGCAGTGCCTCACTAGGGCCGAACACTGAAGCTTTCTTT.